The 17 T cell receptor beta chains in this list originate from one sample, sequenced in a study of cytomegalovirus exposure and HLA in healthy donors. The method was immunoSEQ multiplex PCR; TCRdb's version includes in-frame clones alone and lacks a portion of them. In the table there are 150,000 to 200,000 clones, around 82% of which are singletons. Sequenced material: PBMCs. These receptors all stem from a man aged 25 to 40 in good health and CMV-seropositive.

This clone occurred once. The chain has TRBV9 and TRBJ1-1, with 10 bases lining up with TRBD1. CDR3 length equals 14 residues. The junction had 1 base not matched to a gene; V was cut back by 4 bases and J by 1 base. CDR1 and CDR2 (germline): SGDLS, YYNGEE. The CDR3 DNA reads TGTGCCAGCAGCCGGGACAGGGGGAACACTGAAGCTTTCTTT. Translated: CASSRDRGNTEAFF.

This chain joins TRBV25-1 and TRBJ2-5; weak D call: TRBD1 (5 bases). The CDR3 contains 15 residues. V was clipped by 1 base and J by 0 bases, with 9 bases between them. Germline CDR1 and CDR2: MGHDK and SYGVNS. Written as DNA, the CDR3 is TGTGCCAGCAGTGAATCCGGCAGGGACCAAGAGACCCAGTACTTC. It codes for CASSESGRDQETQYF.

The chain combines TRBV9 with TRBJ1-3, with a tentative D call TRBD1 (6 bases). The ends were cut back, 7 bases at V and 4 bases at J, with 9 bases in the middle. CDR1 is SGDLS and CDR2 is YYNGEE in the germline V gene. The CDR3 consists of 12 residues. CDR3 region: CASGDIGNTIYF. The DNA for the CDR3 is TGTGCCAGCGGGGACATCGGAAACACCATATATTTT. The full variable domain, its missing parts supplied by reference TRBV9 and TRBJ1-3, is DSGVTQTPKHLITATGQRVTLRCSPRSGDLSVYWYQQSLDQGLQFLIQYYNGEERAKGNILERFSAQQFPDLHSELNLSSLELGDSALYFCASGDIGNTIYFGEGSWLTVV.

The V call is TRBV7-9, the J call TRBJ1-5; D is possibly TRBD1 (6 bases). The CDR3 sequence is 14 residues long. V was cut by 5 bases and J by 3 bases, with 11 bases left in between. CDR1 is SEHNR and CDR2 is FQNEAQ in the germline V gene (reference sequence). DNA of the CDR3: TGTGCCAGCAGCATACAGGGTAACAATCAGCCCCAGCATTTT. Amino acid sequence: CASSIQGNNQPQHF.

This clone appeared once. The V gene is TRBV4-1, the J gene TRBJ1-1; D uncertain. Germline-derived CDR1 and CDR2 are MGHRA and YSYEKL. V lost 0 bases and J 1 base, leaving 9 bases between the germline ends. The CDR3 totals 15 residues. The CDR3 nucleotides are TGCGCCAGCAGCCAAGAAGCCCCTTCGAACACTGAAGCTTTCTTT. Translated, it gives CASSQEAPSNTEAFF.

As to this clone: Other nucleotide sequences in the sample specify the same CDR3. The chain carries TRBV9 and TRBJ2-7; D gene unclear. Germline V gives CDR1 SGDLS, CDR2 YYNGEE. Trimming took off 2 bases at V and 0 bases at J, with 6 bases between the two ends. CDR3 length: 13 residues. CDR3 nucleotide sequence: TGTGCCAGCAGCGTGAGTTCCTCCTACGAGCAGTACTTC. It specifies CASSVSSSYEQYF. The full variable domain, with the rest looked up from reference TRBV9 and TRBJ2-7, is DSGVTQTPKHLITATGQRVTLRCSPRSGDLSVYWYQQSLDQGLQFLIQYYNGEERAKGNILERFSAQQFPDLHSELNLSSLELGDSALYFCASSVSSSYEQYFGPGTRLTVT.

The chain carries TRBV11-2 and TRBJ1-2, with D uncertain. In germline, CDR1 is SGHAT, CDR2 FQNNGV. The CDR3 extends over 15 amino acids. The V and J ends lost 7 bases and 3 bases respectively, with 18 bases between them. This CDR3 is CASTFDASADYGYTF. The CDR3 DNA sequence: TGTGCCAGCACCTTCGACGCTTCAGCGGACTATGGCTACACCTTC.

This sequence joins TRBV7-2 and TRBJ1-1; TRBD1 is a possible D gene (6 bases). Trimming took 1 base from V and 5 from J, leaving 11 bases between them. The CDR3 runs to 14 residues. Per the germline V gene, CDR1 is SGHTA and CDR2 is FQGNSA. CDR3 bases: TGTGCCAGCAGCTTAGTGGGGGCGCCGACTGAAGCTTTCTTT. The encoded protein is CASSLVGAPTEAFF.

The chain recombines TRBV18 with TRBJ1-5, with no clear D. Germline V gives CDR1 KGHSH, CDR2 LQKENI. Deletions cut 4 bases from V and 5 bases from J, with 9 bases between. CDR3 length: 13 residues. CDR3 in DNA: TGTGCCAGCTCACGAGGTCGGGATCAGCCCCAGCATTTT. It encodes CASSRGRDQPQHF. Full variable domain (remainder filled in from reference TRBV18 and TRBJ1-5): NAGVMQNPRHLVRRRGQEARLRCSPMKGHSHVYWYRQLPEEGLKFMVYLQKENIIDESGMPKERFSAEFPKEGPSILRIQQVVRGDSAAYFCASSRGRDQPQHFGDGTRLSIL.

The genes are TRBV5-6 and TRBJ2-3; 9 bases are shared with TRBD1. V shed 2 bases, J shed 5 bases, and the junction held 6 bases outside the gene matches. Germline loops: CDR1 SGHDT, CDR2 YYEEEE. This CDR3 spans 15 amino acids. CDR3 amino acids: CASSLHRGPGDTQYF. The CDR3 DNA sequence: TGTGCCAGCAGCTTACACAGGGGGCCCGGAGATACGCAGTATTTT.

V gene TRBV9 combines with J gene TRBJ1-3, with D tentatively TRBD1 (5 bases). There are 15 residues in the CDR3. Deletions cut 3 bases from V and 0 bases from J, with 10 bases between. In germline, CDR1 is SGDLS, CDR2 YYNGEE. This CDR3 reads CASSAHRSSGNTIYF. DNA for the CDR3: TGTGCCAGCAGCGCACACAGGAGCTCTGGAAACACCATATATTTT.

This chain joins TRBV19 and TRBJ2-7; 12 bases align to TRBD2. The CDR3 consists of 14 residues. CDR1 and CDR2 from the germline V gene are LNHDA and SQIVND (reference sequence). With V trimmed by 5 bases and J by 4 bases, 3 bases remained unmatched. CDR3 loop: CASSAGLAGYEQYF. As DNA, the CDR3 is TGTGCCAGTAGTGCAGGACTAGCGGGATACGAGCAGTACTTC.

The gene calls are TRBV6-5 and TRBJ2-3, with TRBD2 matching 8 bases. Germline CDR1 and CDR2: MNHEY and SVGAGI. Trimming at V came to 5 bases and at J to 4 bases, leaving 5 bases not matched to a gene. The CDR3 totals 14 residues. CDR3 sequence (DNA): TGTGCCAGCAGTAGCTCCGGGGGGGCAGATACGCAGTATTTT. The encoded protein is CASSSSGGADTQYF.

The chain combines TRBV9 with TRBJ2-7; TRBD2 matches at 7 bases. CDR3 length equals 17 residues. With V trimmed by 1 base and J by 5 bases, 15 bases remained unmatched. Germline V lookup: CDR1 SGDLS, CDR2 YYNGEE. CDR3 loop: CASSVQARGGNLDEQYF. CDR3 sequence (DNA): TGTGCCAGCAGCGTACAGGCCCGGGGAGGGAACCTGGACGAGCAGTACTTC.

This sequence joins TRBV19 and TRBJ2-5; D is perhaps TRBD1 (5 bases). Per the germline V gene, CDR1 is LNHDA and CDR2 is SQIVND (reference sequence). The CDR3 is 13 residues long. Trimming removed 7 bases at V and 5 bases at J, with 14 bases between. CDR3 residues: CASTTGRPETQYF. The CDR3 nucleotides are TGTGCCAGTACTACAGGTAGACCGGAGACCCAGTACTTC.

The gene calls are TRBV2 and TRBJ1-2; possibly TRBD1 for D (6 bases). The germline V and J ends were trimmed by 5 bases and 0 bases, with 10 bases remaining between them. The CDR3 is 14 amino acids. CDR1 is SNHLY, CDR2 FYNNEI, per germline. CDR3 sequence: CASSPGHSNYGYTF. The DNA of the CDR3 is TGTGCCAGCAGTCCGGGACACTCTAACTATGGCTACACCTTC.

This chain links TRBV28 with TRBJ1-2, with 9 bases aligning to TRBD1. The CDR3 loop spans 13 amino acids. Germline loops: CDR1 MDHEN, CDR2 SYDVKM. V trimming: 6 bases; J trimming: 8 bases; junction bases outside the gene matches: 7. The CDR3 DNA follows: TGTGCCAGCAGACCACAGGGGGCGAGGGGCTACACCTTC. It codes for CASRPQGARGYTF.